The clone carrying this TCR beta chain appeared a single time. This specimen comes from a study of CD8 T cells in ankylosing spondylitis. TCRdb re-analysed the 5' RACE reads in MiXCR, keeping a single row per CDR3 protein. The sample has about 110,000 distinct CDR3 sequences; more than 20% are singletons. V was clipped by 0 bases and J by 3 bases; unmatched bases: 2. The CDR3 extends over 15 amino acids. The germline gives CDR1 SGHKS, CDR2 YYEKEE (reference sequence). The chain couples TRBV5-5 to TRBJ2-3, with 9 bases lining up with TRBD1. The receptor was derived from a male donor with ankylosing spondylitis. Sequenced: synovial fluid, either unsorted or a sorted T cell fraction (not recorded which). The DNA for the CDR3 is TGTGCCAGCAGCTTGGCCGGGACAGGGACAGATACGCAGTATTTT. It specifies CASSLAGTGTDTQYF.